This entry concerns a single T cell receptor (beta chain). No antigen is known for it. This record belongs to a study of cytomegalovirus exposure and HLA in healthy donors. Whole-study findings and limits: In an earlier analysis, about 87% or about 30%: the productive usage of most TCR beta V segments. Analyses of presence/absence relied on an assumption of roughly uniform sequencing depth across donors.

The PCR made use of 60 Vbeta and 13 Jbeta primers. TCRdb's table, derived via immunoSEQ multiplex PCR, lists solely in-frame clones and lacks some. The data hold 130,000 or so clones, with approximately 82% observed a single time. Sequencing was performed on PBMCs. This clonotype originated in a man between 18 and 29 years old in good health and CMV-seropositive.

The CDR3 sequence: CASSLAGANTGELFF. The DNA for the CDR3 is TGTGCCAGCAGTTTGGCGGGAGCGAACACCGGGGAGCTGTTTTTT. The chain couples TRBV28 to TRBJ2-2; TRBD2 agrees at 7 bases. The CDR3 contains 15 residues. V gave up 3 bases and J gave up 0 bases; unmatched junction bases: 1. Germline assignment: CDR1 MDHEN and CDR2 SYDVKM.